One sample yielded the 20 T cell receptor beta chains listed below, sequenced in a study of shared clonotypes between healthy human individuals. Naive CD8 populations comprised CD45RO-negative cells positively selected for CCR7, excluding terminally differentiated effector memory CD45RA+ cells. The data were produced by immunoSEQ multiplex PCR, yet TCRdb's version contains in-frame clones alone and is incomplete. This sample has over 2,000,000 clones, with 85% to 95% found just once. Source material: naive CD8+ T cells from PBMCs. These receptors were obtained from a man younger than 35 in good health. Some clones in this sample may be carry-over from other donors' samples.

The chain joins TRBV29-1 to TRBJ2-7, with 16 bases identical to TRBD2. With V trimmed by 6 bases and J by 4 bases, 9 bases remained unmatched. The CDR3 totals 16 residues. The germline CDR1 and CDR2 sequences are SQVTM and ANQGSEA. The CDR3, as DNA: TGCAGCGTGACGGGACTAGCGGGAGGGCCGATATACGAGCAGTACTTC. Translating gives CSVTGLAGGPIYEQYF.

As regards this clone: The same CDR3 is also encoded by other DNA sequences in this sample. This chain links TRBV27 with TRBJ2-7; the match to TRBD1 covers 7 bases. The germline V gene encodes CDR1 MNHEY and CDR2 SMNVEV (reference sequence). This CDR3 spans 14 amino acids. V lost 5 bases and J lost 2; bases outside the gene matches: 6. CDR3 in amino acids: CASSPRQGAYEQYF. The DNA for the CDR3 is TGTGCCAGCAGTCCCCGACAGGGTGCCTACGAGCAGTACTTC.

This sequence joins TRBV4-2 and TRBJ1-2, with 9 nucleotides matching TRBD1. The junction had 7 bases not matched to a gene; V was cut back by 1 base and J by 4 bases. CDR3 length equals 16 residues. Germline V gives CDR1 LGHNA, CDR2 YNFKEQ. CDR3 loop: CASSQGGDRAGYGYTF. In DNA, the CDR3 is TGTGCCAGCAGCCAAGGCGGGGACAGGGCTGGCTATGGCTACACCTTC.

The CDR3 sequence is CASSLDPLGQGGGSVAEAFF. The CDR3 DNA is TGTGCCAGCAGCTTAGATCCCCTCGGCCAAGGGGGCGGTTCCGTCGCTGAAGCTTTCTTT. The rearrangement joins TRBV11-2 to TRBJ1-1; 7 positions match TRBD1. Germline lookup yields CDR1 SGHAT and CDR2 FQNNGV. The CDR3 is 20 amino acids. Trimming at V came to 0 bases and at J to 6 bases, leaving 22 bases not matched to a gene.

This chain links TRBV28 with TRBJ2-1; D possibly corresponds to TRBD2 (6 bases). The germline V gene encodes CDR1 MDHEN and CDR2 SYDVKM. The CDR3 sequence is 16 residues long. V was pared by 3 bases and J by 4 bases, with 16 bases between. CDR3 in amino acids: CASSFVGGVVYNEQFF. The DNA of the CDR3 is TGTGCCAGCAGTTTCGTCGGGGGAGTTGTATACAATGAGCAGTTCTTC. The variable domain in full, with the rest retrieved from reference TRBV28 and TRBJ2-1, is DVKVTQSSRYLVKRTGEKVFLECVQDMDHENMFWYRQDPGLGLRLIYFSYDVKMKEKGDIPEGYSVSREKKERFSLILESASTNQTSMYLCASSFVGGVVYNEQFFGPGTRLTVL.

The V call is TRBV10-3, the J call TRBJ2-7; D may correspond to TRBD1 or TRBD2 (6 bases each). The germline V and J ends were trimmed by 0 bases and 12 bases, with 12 bases remaining between them. The CDR3 is 12 residues long. The germline V gene has CDR1 ENHRY and CDR2 SYGVKD. The CDR3 coding sequence is TGTGCCATCAGTGAGTCAACGGGGGCTGGGTACTTC. Translated, it gives CAISESTGAGYF.

The chain is built from TRBV11-2 and TRBJ1-2, with no clear D. Trimming shortened V by 5 bases and J by 1 base, and 20 bases separated the two germline ends. The V gene's germline CDR1 is SGHAT and CDR2 FQNNGV. The CDR3 spans 17 residues. CDR3 sequence (DNA): TGTGCCAGCAGCCCTCCGAGTAGCGGTCAACTTAACTATGGCTACACCTTC. This encodes CASSPPSSGQLNYGYTF.

The gene calls are TRBV28 and TRBJ2-5; tentative D call: TRBD1 (6 bases). The CDR3 has 14 residues. The V gene lost 3 bases and the J gene lost 5 bases, with 13 bases spanning the gap. Per germline, CDR1 MDHEN and CDR2 SYDVKM. The CDR3 sequence is CASSFRGVRETQYF. The CDR3 DNA sequence: TGTGCCAGCAGTTTCAGGGGCGTTAGGGAGACCCAGTACTTC.

This chain uses TRBV6-1 with TRBJ2-2; D unclear. The CDR3 runs to 14 residues. Germline loops: CDR1 MNHNS, CDR2 SASEGT. The V end was cut by 1 base, the J end by 3 bases, with 6 bases between. This CDR3 reads CASSEGDYTGELFF. The CDR3 DNA sequence: TGTGCCAGCAGTGAAGGGGATTACACCGGGGAGCTGTTTTTT.

The chain has TRBV19 and TRBJ2-3; D could derive from TRBD1 or TRBD2 (6 bases each). The V end was cut by 0 bases, the J end by 2 bases, with 12 bases between. This CDR3 is built from 16 residues. Germline V CDR1 and CDR2: LNHDA, SQIVND (reference sequence). The CDR3 DNA sequence: TGTGCCAGTAGTATAGACCTAGGGGGACTCACAGATACGCAGTATTTT. Its protein product is CASSIDLGGLTDTQYF.

V and J are TRBV29-1 and TRBJ2-7; TRBD2 aligns across 9 bases. The ends lost 6 bases at V and 5 bases at J; junction bases unmatched: 11. Per the germline V gene, CDR1 is SQVTM and CDR2 is ANQGSEA. The CDR3 runs 14 residues. CDR3 coding DNA: TGCAGCGTGCAGGCTACTAGCGGGCTGGACGAGCAGTACTTC. It codes for CSVQATSGLDEQYF.

The V call is TRBV9, the J call TRBJ2-7; the D is unclear. The germline V and J ends were trimmed by 0 bases and 4 bases, with 11 bases remaining between them. Per the germline V gene, CDR1 is SGDLS and CDR2 is YYNGEE. The length of the CDR3 is 14 residues. CDR3 in amino acids: CASSVGVREYEQYF. CDR3 in DNA: TGTGCCAGCAGCGTAGGGGTCAGAGAGTACGAGCAGTACTTC.

This chain joins TRBV5-1 and TRBJ2-2, with D unresolved. Germline V gene data show CDR1 as SGHRS and CDR2 as YFSETQ. CDR3 length equals 15 residues. Deletions cut 1 base from V and 3 bases from J, with 10 bases between. The CDR3 spells CASSLLWLDTGELFF. The CDR3, as DNA: TGCGCCAGCAGCTTGTTGTGGCTCGACACCGGGGAGCTGTTTTTT.

The chain is built from TRBV2 and TRBJ2-7; the D gene is possibly TRBD2 (6 bases). V was clipped by 5 bases and J by 3 bases, with 14 bases between them. Germline CDR1 and CDR2: SNHLY and FYNNEI. The CDR3 totals 14 residues. CDR3 DNA sequence: TGTGCCAGCAGTCGCTTAGCGGCAGACTACGAGCAGTACTTC. It encodes CASSRLAADYEQYF. Combining the CDR3 with reference TRBV2 and TRBJ2-7 gives the whole variable domain EPEVTQTPSHQVTQMGQEVILRCVPISNHLYFYWYRQILGQKVEFLVSFYNNEISEKSEIFDDQFSVERPDGSNFTLKIRSTKLEDSAMYFCASSRLAADYEQYFGPGTRLTVT.

V gene TRBV27 combines with J gene TRBJ2-7; the match to TRBD1 covers 9 bases. CDR3 length: 13 residues. Germline V CDR1 and CDR2: MNHEY, SMNVEV (reference sequence). With V trimmed by 8 bases and J by 2 bases, 4 bases remained unmatched. CDR3 in DNA: TGTGCCAGCGGACAGGGGCTAACCTACGAGCAGTACTTC. It specifies CASGQGLTYEQYF.

J is TRBJ2-2 and V is TRBV7-9, with 12 bases matching TRBD2. V lost 5 bases and J lost 5; bases outside the gene matches: 3. Germline CDR1 and CDR2: SEHNR and FQNEAQ (reference sequence). CDR3 length: 15 amino acids. The CDR3 nucleotides are TGTGCCAGCAGCCGGACTAGCGGGAATACCGGGGAGCTGTTTTTT. Its translation: CASSRTSGNTGELFF.

This chain links TRBV12-2 with TRBJ1-5; the table's TRBD1 call for D was not verified on the DNA. TRBV12-2 is annotated as a pseudogene. The CDR3 extends over 14 amino acids. CDR3 protein: CASRLDLDSQPQHF. The CDR3 DNA is TGTGCAAGTCGCTTAGATCTGGACAGTCAGCCCCAGCATTTT.

V usage is TRBV19 and J usage is TRBJ1-4, with TRBD1 identical over 7 bases. The CDR3 runs to 16 residues. V gave up 5 bases and J gave up 3 bases; unmatched junction bases: 9. Germline loops: CDR1 LNHDA, CDR2 SQIVND (reference sequence). CDR3 sequence (DNA): TGTGCCAGTAGTGCCGGGACAGAGGGGGCTAATGAAAAACTGTTTTTT. Its translation is CASSAGTEGANEKLFF.

The chain uses TRBV7-9 and TRBJ2-7; D call uncertain. This CDR3 comprises 12 residues. CDR1 is SEHNR, CDR2 FQNEAQ, per germline (reference sequence). The V gene lost 1 base and the J gene lost 6 bases, with 7 bases spanning the gap. DNA for the CDR3: TGTGCCAGCAGCTTAGTGGCGAGCGAGCAGTACTTC. Translation gives CASSLVASEQYF.

Of note for this clone: Other DNA sequences within the sample encode an identical CDR3. The chain employs TRBV27 and TRBJ2-7, with D perhaps matching TRBD2 (5 bases). The CDR3 runs to 13 residues. V lost 6 bases and J 5 bases, leaving 14 bases between the germline ends. Germline CDR1 MNHEY, CDR2 SMNVEV (reference sequence). The CDR3 here is CASSPGGRNEQYF. CDR3 DNA sequence: TGTGCCAGCAGCCCTGGAGGCCGGAACGAGCAGTACTTC.